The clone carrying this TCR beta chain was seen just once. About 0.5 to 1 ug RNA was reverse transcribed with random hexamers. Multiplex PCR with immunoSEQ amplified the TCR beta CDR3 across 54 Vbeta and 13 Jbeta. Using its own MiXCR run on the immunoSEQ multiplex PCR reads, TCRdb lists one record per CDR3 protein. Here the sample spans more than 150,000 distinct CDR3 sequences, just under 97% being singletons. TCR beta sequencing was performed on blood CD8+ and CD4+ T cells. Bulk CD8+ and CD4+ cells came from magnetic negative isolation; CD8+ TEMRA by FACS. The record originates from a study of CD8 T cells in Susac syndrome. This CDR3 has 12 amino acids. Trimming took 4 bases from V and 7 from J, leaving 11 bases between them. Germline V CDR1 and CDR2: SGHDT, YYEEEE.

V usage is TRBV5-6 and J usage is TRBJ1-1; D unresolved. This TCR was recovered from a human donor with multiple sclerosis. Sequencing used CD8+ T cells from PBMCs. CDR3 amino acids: CASSRGFNEAFF. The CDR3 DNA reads TGTGCCAGCAGCCGGGGTTTCAATGAAGCTTTCTTT.